The clone carrying this T cell receptor beta chain was counted a few times. The CDR3 covers 13 residues. Per the germline V gene, CDR1 is SGHRS and CDR2 is YFSETQ. V dropped 0 bases and J dropped 4 bases, with 8 bases sitting between them. A multiplex PCR was run with 60 Vbeta primers and 13 Jbeta primers. Sequencing used immunoSEQ multiplex PCR; TCRdb keeps in-frame clones, though not all of them. The sample lists around 250,000 clones, around 81% occurring once. The entry originates in a study of cytomegalovirus exposure and HLA in healthy donors. The TCR sequence derives from a woman aged 60-75 years in good health and CMV-seropositive. Sequenced: PBMCs. The V and J genes are TRBV5-1 and TRBJ2-7; D unclear. CDR3 amino acids: CASSLALRYEQYF. CDR3 bases: TGCGCCAGCAGCTTGGCCCTGAGGTACGAGCAGTACTTC. Together with reference TRBV5-1 and TRBJ2-7, the CDR3 gives the full variable domain: KAGVTQTPRYLIKTRGQQVTLSCSPISGHRSVSWYQQTPGQGLQFLFEYFSETQRNKGNFPGRFSGRQFSNSRSEMNVSTLELGDSALYLCASSLALRYEQYFGPGTRLTVT.